Each of the 17 T cell receptor beta chains below was sequenced from the same sample in a study of blood T cell repertoires in COVID-19. The repertoire was sequenced with immunoSEQ multiplex PCR; TCRdb's copy has only in-frame clones and lacks some. In the table there are under 200,000 clones, about 90% of which are singletons. Specimen: peripheral blood. All receptors come from a man younger than 35 with active or convalescent COVID-19.

The chain is built from TRBV5-1 and TRBJ1-6; D not certain. V lost 4 bases to trimming and J lost 7 bases, with 15 bases between them. Germline-derived CDR1 and CDR2 are SGHRS and YFSETQ. The CDR3 is 15 amino acids. This CDR3 is CASSPDTVENSPLHF. In DNA form, the CDR3 reads TGCGCCAGCAGCCCAGACACCGTAGAAAATTCACCCCTCCACTTT.

The V and J genes are TRBV9 and TRBJ1-1, with D tentatively TRBD1 (6 bases). V lost 4 bases, J lost 2 bases, and 12 bases lay in between. Germline CDR1 and CDR2: SGDLS and YYNGEE. The CDR3 has 14 amino acids. CDR3 region: CASSPRDTNTEAFF. The CDR3 bases are TGTGCCAGCAGCCCCCGGGACACAAACACTGAAGCTTTCTTT.

The gene calls are TRBV10-3 and TRBJ2-1, with 16 bases fitting TRBD2. This CDR3 has 16 residues. The V and J ends lost 5 bases and 7 bases, in that order; junction bases with no gene match: 5. Germline V gives CDR1 ENHRY, CDR2 SYGVKD. CDR3 amino acids: CAISRGLAGGRNEQFF. The CDR3, as DNA: TGTGCCATCAGTAGGGGACTAGCGGGAGGGAGGAATGAGCAGTTCTTC.

The chain recombines TRBV5-6 with TRBJ1-6; 7 positions match TRBD1. This CDR3 has 15 amino acids. Trimming removed 4 bases from V and 9 bases from J; junction bases left unmatched: 10. Germline V gives CDR1 SGHDT, CDR2 YYEEEE. CDR3 sequence: CASSGTGQSISPLHF. The CDR3 region has the DNA TGTGCCAGCAGCGGGACGGGACAGAGTATTTCACCCCTCCACTTT.

The chain carries TRBV19 and TRBJ1-5; D possibly corresponds to TRBD1 (5 bases). Per germline, CDR1 LNHDA and CDR2 SQIVND (reference sequence). CDR3 length: 15 residues. Trimming removed 2 bases at V and 2 bases at J, with 10 bases between. CDR3 sequence reads: CASSILGQGNQPQHF. The DNA for the CDR3 is TGTGCCAGTAGTATACTGGGGCAGGGCAATCAGCCCCAGCATTTT.

The chain employs TRBV19 and TRBJ1-2; TRBD1 matches 10 bases. V was clipped by 9 bases and J by 0 bases; unmatched bases: 4. Looked up from germline, CDR1 is LNHDA and CDR2 is SQIVND (reference sequence). The CDR3 extends over 14 amino acids. The DNA for the CDR3 is TGTGCCAGCAGGGACAGGGGAACTAACTATGGCTACACCTTC. Translation: CASRDRGTNYGYTF. The full variable domain, its missing parts supplied by reference TRBV19 and TRBJ1-2, is DGGITQSPKYLFRKEGQNVTLSCEQNLNHDAMYWYRQDPGQGLRLIYYSQIVNDFQKGDIAEGYSVSREKKESFPLTVTSAQKNPTAFYLCASRDRGTNYGYTFGSGTRLTVV.

The rearrangement uses TRBV11-2 and TRBJ2-3; 9 bases agree with TRBD2. V shed 1 base and J 4 bases; nucleotides not matched to a gene: 6. The CDR3 consists of 16 residues. The germline V gene has CDR1 SGHAT and CDR2 FQNNGV. CDR3 sequence reads: CASSLAAGGDADTQYF. Written as DNA, the CDR3 is TGTGCCAGCAGCTTAGCGGCGGGGGGGGATGCAGATACGCAGTATTTT.

V usage is TRBV19 and J usage is TRBJ2-1; D may be TRBD1 (5 bases). The CDR3 runs 15 residues. Germline CDR1 reads LNHDA; CDR2 reads SQIVND (reference sequence). Trimming took 0 bases from V and 7 from J, leaving 13 bases between them. The CDR3 coding sequence is TGTGCCAGTAGTATAGAGGCCAGGGCGGTAAATGAGCAGTTCTTC. This sequence encodes CASSIEARAVNEQFF. Variable domain in full (rest from reference TRBV19 and TRBJ2-1): DGGITQSPKYLFRKEGQNVTLSCEQNLNHDAMYWYRQDPGQGLRLIYYSQIVNDFQKGDIAEGYSVSREKKESFPLTVTSAQKNPTAFYLCASSIEARAVNEQFFGPGTRLTVL.

This clone was observed a single time. The rearrangement joins TRBV2 to TRBJ1-3; D unclear. CDR3 length: 11 amino acids. Germline V gene data show CDR1 as SNHLY and CDR2 as FYNNEI. V was cut by 3 bases and J by 9 bases, with 6 bases left in between. For the CDR3, the DNA is TGTGCCAGCAGTGAGGTCGGCACCATATATTTT. Its translation is CASSEVGTIYF. Based on the CDR3 plus reference TRBV2 and TRBJ1-3, the full variable domain is EPEVTQTPSHQVTQMGQEVILRCVPISNHLYFYWYRQILGQKVEFLVSFYNNEISEKSEIFDDQFSVERPDGSNFTLKIRSTKLEDSAMYFCASSEVGTIYFGEGSWLTVV.

This clone has a handful of counts. The rearrangement links TRBV18 to TRBJ1-2; perhaps TRBD1 as D (6 bases). This CDR3 contains 13 residues. With 6 bases removed from V and 8 bases from J, the gap between germline ends came to 16 bases. Germline lookup yields CDR1 KGHSH and CDR2 LQKENI. CDR3 sequence: CASSPGAAGGYTF. The DNA for the CDR3 is TGTGCCAGCTCGCCGGGGGCAGCGGGAGGCTACACCTTC.

This sequence joins TRBV19 and TRBJ1-5; 11 positions match TRBD1. This CDR3 spans 18 amino acids. Germline lookup yields CDR1 LNHDA and CDR2 SQIVND (reference sequence). The V and J ends lost 5 bases and 1 base, in that order; junction bases with no gene match: 10. CDR3 protein: CASSFRTGGERSNQPQHF. DNA for the CDR3: TGTGCCAGTAGTTTCAGGACAGGGGGCGAAAGAAGCAATCAGCCCCAGCATTTT.

The chain recombines TRBV2 with TRBJ1-2, with 11 bases identical to TRBD1. The V gene end was trimmed by 4 bases and the J gene end by 4 bases; junction bases not matched to a gene: 11. The CDR3 runs to 17 residues. Germline lookup yields CDR1 SNHLY and CDR2 FYNNEI. CDR3 DNA sequence: TGTGCCAGCAGTGTGGACAGGGGGCTGAGAAACCTCTATGGCTACACCTTC. This encodes CASSVDRGLRNLYGYTF.

The chain recombines TRBV2 with TRBJ2-7, with D uncertain. Germline assignment: CDR1 SNHLY and CDR2 FYNNEI. This CDR3 has 15 amino acids. The V gene lost 3 bases and the J gene lost 0 bases, with 12 bases spanning the gap. CDR3 coding DNA: TGTGCCAGCAGTGATCTTCAGAACAACTCCTACGAGCAGTACTTC. Translated, it gives CASSDLQNNSYEQYF.

The CDR3 loop reads CASSSGAQGGRDTQYF. In DNA, the CDR3 is TGTGCCAGCAGCTCTGGGGCCCAAGGGGGACGGGATACGCAGTATTTT. The chain is built from TRBV9 and TRBJ2-3; perhaps TRBD1 as D (6 bases). This CDR3 region has 16 residues. V lost 4 bases, J lost 6 bases, and 21 bases lay in between. The V gene's germline CDR1 is SGDLS and CDR2 YYNGEE.

This chain uses TRBV5-6 with TRBJ2-3, with a tentative D call TRBD1 (6 bases). V dropped 4 bases and J dropped 0 bases, with 12 bases sitting between them. CDR3 length: 15 amino acids. Germline V gene lookup returns CDR1 SGHDT and CDR2 YYEEEE. Written as DNA, the CDR3 is TGTGCCAGCAGCGGACCGGGACAAAGCACAGATACGCAGTATTTT. This translates into CASSGPGQSTDTQYF.

The chain is built from TRBV6-5 and TRBJ2-1, with TRBD2 as a possible D gene (6 bases). Germline-derived CDR1 and CDR2 are MNHEY and SVGAGI. Trimming took off 6 bases at V and 6 bases at J, with 18 bases between the two ends. This CDR3 comprises 15 residues. The CDR3 reads CASSTLAYQTNEQFF. CDR3 coding DNA: TGTGCCAGCAGCACTCTAGCGTATCAAACCAATGAGCAGTTCTTC.

This clone has a handful of counts. The CDR3 sequence: CASRAGTGGHSSYEQYF. CDR3 bases: TGCGCCAGCAGGGCCGGGACAGGGGGCCATTCCTCCTACGAGCAGTACTTC. J is TRBJ2-7 and V is TRBV5-1, with TRBD1 matching 12 bases. V trimming: 5 bases; J trimming: 0 bases; junction bases outside the gene matches: 9. Germline lookup yields CDR1 SGHRS and CDR2 YFSETQ. The CDR3 is 17 residues long.